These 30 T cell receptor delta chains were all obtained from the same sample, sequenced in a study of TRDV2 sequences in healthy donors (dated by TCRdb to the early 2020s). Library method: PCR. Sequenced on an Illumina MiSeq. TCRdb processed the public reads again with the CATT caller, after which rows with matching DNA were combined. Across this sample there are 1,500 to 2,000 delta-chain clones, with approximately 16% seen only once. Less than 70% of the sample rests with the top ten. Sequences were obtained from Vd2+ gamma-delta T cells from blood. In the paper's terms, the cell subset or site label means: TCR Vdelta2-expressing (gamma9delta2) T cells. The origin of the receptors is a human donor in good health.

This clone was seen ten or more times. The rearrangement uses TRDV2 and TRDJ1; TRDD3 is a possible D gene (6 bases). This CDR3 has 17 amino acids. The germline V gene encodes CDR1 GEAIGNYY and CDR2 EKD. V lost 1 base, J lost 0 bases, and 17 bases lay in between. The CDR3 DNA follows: TGTGCCTGTGACACTCTCGGGGGACAAAAAGACACCGATAAACTCATCTTT. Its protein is CACDTLGGQKDTDKLIF.

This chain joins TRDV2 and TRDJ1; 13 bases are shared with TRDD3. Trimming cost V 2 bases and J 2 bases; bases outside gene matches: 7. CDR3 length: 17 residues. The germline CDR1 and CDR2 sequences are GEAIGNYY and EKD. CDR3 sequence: CACDIMRLGDTTDKLIF. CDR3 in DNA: TGTGCCTGTGACATAATGAGACTGGGGGATACGACCGATAAACTCATCTTT.

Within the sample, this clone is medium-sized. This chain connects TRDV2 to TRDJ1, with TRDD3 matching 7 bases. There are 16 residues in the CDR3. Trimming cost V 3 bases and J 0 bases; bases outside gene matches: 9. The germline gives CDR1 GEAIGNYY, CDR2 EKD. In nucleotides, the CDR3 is TGTGCCTGTGACCCGCTGGGGGGGACGTACACCGATAAACTCATCTTT. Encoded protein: CACDPLGGTYTDKLIF.

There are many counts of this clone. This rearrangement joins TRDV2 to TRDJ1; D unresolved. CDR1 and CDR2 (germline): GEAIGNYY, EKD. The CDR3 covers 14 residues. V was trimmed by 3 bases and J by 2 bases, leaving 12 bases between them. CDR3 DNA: TGTGCCTGTGACTCGGTGGGTGCAACCGATAAACTCATCTTT. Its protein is CACDSVGATDKLIF.

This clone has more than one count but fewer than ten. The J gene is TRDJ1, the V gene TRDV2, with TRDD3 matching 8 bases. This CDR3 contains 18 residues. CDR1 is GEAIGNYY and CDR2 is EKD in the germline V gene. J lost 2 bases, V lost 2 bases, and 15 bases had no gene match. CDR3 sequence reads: CACDKVLGAPRSTDKLIF. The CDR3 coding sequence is TGTGCCTGTGACAAGGTACTGGGGGCCCCCCGGAGTACCGATAAACTCATCTTT.

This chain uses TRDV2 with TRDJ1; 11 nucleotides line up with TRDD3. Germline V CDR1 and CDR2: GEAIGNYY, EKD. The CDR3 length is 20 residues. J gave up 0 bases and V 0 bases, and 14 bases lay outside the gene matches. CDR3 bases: TGTGCCTGTGACACCCTAGCGCTGGGGGATACAGTATCGTACACCGATAAACTCATCTTT. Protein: CACDTLALGDTVSYTDKLIF.

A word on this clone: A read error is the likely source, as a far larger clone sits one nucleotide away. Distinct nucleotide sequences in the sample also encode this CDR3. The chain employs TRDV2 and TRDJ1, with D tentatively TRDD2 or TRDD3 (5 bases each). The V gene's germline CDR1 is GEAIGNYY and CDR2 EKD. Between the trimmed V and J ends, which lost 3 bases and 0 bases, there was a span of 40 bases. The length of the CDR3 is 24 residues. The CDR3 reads CACDPLLPNVKEDIHGRDTDKLIF. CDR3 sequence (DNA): TGTGCCTGTGACCCCTTACTTCCCAACGTCAAAGAGGATATACATGGGAGGGACACCGATAAACTCATCTTT.

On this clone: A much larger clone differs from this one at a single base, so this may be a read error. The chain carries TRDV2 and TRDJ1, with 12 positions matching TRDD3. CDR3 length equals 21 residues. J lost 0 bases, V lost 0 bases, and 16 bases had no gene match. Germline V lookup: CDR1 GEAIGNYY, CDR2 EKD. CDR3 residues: CACDTVVLGTGGYRYTDKLIF. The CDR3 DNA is TGTGCCTGTGACACCGTTGTGCTGGGTACTGGGGGATACCGGTACACCGATAAACTCATCTTT.

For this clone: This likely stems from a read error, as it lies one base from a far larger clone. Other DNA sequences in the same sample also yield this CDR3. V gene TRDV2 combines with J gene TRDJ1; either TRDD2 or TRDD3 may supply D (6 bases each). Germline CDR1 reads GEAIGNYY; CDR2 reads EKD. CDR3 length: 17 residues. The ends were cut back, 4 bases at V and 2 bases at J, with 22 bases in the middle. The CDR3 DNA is TGTGCCTGTGATCGCCTTCCAGGGCTGGATACAACCGATAAACTCATCTTT. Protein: CACDRLPGLDTTDKLIF.

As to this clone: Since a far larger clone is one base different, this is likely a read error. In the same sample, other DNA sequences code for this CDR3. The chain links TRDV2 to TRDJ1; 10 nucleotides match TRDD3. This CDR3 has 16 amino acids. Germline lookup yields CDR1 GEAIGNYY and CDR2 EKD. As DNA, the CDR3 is TGTGCCTGCGACACCCTGGGGGATAGGGACACCGATAAACTCATCTTT. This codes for CACDTLGDRDTDKLIF.

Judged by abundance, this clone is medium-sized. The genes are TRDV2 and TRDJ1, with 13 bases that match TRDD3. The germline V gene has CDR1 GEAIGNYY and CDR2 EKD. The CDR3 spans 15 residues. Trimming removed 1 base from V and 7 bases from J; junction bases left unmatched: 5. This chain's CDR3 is CACDTLLGDTGKLIF. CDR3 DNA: TGTGCCTGTGACACTTTACTGGGGGATACGGGTAAACTCATCTTT.

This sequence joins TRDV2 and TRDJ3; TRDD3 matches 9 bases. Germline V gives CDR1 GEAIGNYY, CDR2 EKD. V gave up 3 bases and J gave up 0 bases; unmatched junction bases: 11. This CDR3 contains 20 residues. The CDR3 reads CACDPILGDGSSWDTRQMFF. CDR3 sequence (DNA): TGTGCCTGTGACCCGATACTGGGGGACGGGAGCTCCTGGGACACCCGACAGATGTTTTTC.

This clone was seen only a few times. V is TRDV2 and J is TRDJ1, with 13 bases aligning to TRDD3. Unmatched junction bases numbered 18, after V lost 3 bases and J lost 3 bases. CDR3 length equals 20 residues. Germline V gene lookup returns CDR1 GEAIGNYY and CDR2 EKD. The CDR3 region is CACDFLLGDTRNSRADKLIF. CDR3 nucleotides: TGTGCCTGTGACTTCCTACTGGGGGATACGCGGAATTCCCGAGCCGATAAACTCATCTTT.

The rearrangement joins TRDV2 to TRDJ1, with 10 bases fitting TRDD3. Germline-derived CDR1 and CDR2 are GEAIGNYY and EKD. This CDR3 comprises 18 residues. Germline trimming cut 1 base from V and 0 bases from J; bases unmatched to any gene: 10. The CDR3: CACDTLTLGDRDTDKLIF. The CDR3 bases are TGTGCCTGTGACACTCTCACCCTGGGGGATAGGGACACCGATAAACTCATCTTT.

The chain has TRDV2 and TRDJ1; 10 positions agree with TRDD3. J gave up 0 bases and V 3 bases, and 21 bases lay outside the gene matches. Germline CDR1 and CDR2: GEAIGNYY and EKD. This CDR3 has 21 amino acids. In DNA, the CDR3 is TGTGCCTGTGACCTGCTTGCTCCGGGGGATACGCCCGCCATGTACACCGATAAACTCATCTTT. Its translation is CACDLLAPGDTPAMYTDKLIF.

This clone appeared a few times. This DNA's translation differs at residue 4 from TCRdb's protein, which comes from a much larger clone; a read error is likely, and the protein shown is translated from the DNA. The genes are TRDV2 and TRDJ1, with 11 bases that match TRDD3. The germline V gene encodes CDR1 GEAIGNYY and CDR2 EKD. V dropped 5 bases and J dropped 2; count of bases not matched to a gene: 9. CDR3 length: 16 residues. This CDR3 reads CACGILGDIDTDKLIF. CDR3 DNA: TGTGCCTGTGGCATACTGGGGGATATCGATACCGATAAACTCATCTTT.

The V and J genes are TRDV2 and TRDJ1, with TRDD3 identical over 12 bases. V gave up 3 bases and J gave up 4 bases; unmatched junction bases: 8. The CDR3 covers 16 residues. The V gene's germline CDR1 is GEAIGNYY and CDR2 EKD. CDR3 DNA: TGTGCCTGTGACCCTGTACTGGGGGATACAGACGATAAACTCATCTTT. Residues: CACDPVLGDTDDKLIF.

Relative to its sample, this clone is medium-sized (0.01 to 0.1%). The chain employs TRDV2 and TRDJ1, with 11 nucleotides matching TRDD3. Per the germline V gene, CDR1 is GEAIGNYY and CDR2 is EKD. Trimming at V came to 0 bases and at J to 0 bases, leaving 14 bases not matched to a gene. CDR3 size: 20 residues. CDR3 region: CACDTVGGGYGAAYTDKLIF. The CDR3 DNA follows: TGTGCCTGTGACACCGTAGGTGGGGGATACGGGGCTGCGTACACCGATAAACTCATCTTT.

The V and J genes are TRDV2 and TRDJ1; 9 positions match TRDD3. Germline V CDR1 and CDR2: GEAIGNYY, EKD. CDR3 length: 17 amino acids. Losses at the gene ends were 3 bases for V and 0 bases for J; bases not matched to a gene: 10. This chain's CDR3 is CACDPVVLGENTDKLIF. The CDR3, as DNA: TGTGCCTGTGACCCGGTTGTACTGGGGGAGAACACCGATAAACTCATCTTT.

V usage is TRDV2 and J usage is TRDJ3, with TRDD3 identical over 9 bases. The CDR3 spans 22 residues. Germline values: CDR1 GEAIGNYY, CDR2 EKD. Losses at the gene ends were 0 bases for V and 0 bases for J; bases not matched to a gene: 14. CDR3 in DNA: TGTGCCTGTGACACCGTCGGGCCTCTGGGGGATGTGAGCTCCTGGGACACCCGACAGATGTTTTTC. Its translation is CACDTVGPLGDVSSWDTRQMFF.

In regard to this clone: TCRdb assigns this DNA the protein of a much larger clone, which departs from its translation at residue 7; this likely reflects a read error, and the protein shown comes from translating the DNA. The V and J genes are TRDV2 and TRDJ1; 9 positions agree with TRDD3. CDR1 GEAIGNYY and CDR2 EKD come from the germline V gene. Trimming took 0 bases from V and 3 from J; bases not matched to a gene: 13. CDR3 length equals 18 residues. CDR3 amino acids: CACDTVRPLGDRSDKLIF. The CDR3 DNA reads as TGTGCCTGTGACACCGTCAGGCCTCTGGGGGATCGGTCCGATAAACTCATCTTT.

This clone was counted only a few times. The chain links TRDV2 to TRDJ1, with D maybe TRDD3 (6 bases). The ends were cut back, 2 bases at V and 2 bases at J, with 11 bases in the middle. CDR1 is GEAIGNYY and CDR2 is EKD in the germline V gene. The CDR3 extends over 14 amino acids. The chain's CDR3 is CACDMGAQTDKLIF. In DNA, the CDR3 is TGTGCCTGTGACATGGGGGCTCAAACCGATAAACTCATCTTT.

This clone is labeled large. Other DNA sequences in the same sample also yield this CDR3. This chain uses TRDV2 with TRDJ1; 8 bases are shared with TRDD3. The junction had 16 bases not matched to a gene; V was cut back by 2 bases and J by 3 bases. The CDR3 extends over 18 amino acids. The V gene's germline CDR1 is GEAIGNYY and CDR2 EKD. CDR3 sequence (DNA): TGTGCCTGTGACATAATGAGACTGGGGGCCGTGGGGTCCGATAAACTCATCTTT. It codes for CACDIMRLGAVGSDKLIF.

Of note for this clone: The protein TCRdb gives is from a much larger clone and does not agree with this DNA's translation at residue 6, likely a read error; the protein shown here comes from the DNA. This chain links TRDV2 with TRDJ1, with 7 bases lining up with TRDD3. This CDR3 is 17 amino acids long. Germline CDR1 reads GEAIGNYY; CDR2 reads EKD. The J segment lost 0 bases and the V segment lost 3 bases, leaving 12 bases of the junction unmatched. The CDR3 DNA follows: TGTGCCTGTGACCCGAATTCCCGGGGGGGATACACCGATAAACTCATCTTT. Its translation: CACDPNSRGGYTDKLIF.

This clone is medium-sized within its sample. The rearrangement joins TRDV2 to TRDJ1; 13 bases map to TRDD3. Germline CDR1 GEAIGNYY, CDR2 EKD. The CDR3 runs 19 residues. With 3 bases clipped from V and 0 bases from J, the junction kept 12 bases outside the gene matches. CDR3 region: CACDAVLGDTYKNTDKLIF. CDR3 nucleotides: TGTGCCTGTGACGCCGTACTGGGGGATACGTATAAAAACACCGATAAACTCATCTTT.

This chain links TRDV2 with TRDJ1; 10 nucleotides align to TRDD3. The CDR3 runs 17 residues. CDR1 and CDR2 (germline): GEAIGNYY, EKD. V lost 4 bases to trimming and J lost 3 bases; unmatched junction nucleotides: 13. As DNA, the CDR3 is TGTGCCTGTGATACCCTACGACTGGGGGATCGGTCCGATAAACTCATCTTT. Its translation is CACDTLRLGDRSDKLIF.

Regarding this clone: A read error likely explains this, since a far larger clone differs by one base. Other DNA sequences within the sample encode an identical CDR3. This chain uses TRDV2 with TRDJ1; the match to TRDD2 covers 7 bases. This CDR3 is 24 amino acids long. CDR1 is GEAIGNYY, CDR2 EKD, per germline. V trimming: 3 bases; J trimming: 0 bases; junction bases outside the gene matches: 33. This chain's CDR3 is CACDPLLPNVKEDIHGRDTDKLIF. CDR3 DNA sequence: TGTGCCTGTGACCCCTTACTTCCTAACGTCAAAGAGGATATTCATGGGAGGGACACCGATAAACTCATCTTT.

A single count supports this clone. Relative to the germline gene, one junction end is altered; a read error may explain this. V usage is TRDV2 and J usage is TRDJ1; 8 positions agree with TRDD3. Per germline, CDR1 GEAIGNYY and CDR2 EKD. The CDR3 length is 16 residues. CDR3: CACDVQLGENTDKLIF. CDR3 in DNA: TGTGCTTGTGACGTTCAGCTGGGGGAGAACACCGATAAACTCATCTTT.

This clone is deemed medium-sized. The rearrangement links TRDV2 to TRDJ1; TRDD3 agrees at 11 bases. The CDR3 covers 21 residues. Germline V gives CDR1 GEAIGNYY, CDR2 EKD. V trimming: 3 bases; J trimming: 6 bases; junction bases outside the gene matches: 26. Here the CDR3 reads CACDPVSPLLPTMGDTNKLIF. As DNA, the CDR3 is TGTGCCTGTGACCCCGTCTCACCATTACTTCCTACAATGGGGGATACGAATAAACTCATCTTT.

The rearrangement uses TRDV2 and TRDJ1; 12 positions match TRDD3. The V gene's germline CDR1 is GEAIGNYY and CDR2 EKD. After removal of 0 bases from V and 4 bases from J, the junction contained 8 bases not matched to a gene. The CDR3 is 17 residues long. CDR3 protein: CACDTVTGGYRDDKLIF. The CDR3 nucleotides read TGTGCCTGTGACACCGTAACTGGGGGATACCGGGACGATAAACTCATCTTT.